The rows below give T cell receptor beta chains drawn from one sample of a study of T cell responses to AZD1222 COVID-19 vaccine. Using immunoSEQ multiplex PCR, the repertoire was profiled, and TCRdb retains in-frame clones only, with some absent. The table records roughly 160,000 clones, about 90% of them present only once. The material was peripheral blood, obtained on day 0 of AZD1222 vaccination. The source of these receptors is an adult in good health. CDR3s include the opening cysteine and the closing phenylalanine or tryptophan. The order of the fields is V gene, D gene, clone size, J gene, CDR3 DNA, CDR3 protein. D genes are given only for firm matches. Clone size is shown for a subset of rows, as once, few, many or a class of expanded clone.

>TRBV5-1|.|.|TRBJ2-2
TGCGCCAGCAGCGAGGTCGGGAACACCGGGGAGCTGTTTTTT
CASSEVGNTGELFF
>TRBV5-6|.|.|TRBJ1-6
TGTGCCAGCAGCCGTTGGGGCCTAAATTCACCCCTCCACTTT
CASSRWGLNSPLHF
>TRBV30|.|few|TRBJ1-6
TGTGCCTGGAGTGTGGACACCAATTCACCCCTCCACTTT
CAWSVDTNSPLHF
>TRBV4-1|.|.|TRBJ2-1
TGCGCCAGCAGCCAAGGCTTGGGTGAGCAGTTCTTC
CASSQGLGEQFF
>TRBV10-1|.|.|TRBJ2-7
TGCGCCAGCAGTGTTGGCGAACCCTACGAGCAGTACTTC
CASSVGEPYEQYF
>TRBV29-1|.|.|TRBJ1-1
TGCAGCGTTGAAGATCACAGCTGGGGGAACACTGAAGCTTTCTTT
CSVEDHSWGNTEAFF
>TRBV4-1|.|.|TRBJ1-5
TGCGCCAGCAGCCAACGGGCAGGGTCAATTTCAAATCAGCCCCAGCATTTT
CASSQRAGSISNQPQHF
>TRBV4-1|.|.|TRBJ1-6
TGCGCCAGCAGGGGCGACGAGTACTATAATTCACCCCTCCACTTT
CASRGDEYYNSPLHF
>TRBV30|TRBD1|.|TRBJ1-2
TGTGCCTGGAGTCTCGGGACAGGGGTTGGCTACACCTTC
CAWSLGTGVGYTF
>TRBV7-2|.|.|TRBJ1-5
TGTGCCAGCAGCCCTCGAGTAGATCAGCCCCAGCATTTT
CASSPRVDQPQHF
>TRBV9|TRBD1|.|TRBJ1-1
TGTGCCAGCAGCGTAGAAGTAGGGGGCCGTGACACTGAAGCTTTCTTT
CASSVEVGGRDTEAFF
>TRBV7-6|.|.|TRBJ2-2
TGTGCCAGCAGCTCTGGACCGTCGACCACCGGGGAGCTGTTTTTT
CASSSGPSTTGELFF
>TRBV19|.|.|TRBJ1-3
TGTGCCAGTAGTACTCCCACAGGTACTGGAAACACCATATATTTT
CASSTPTGTGNTIYF
>TRBV7-2|.|.|TRBJ2-5
TGTGCCAGCAGCTTAGCGGGGGTAGAGACCCAGTACTTC
CASSLAGVETQYF
>TRBV6-5|TRBD2|.|TRBJ2-1
TGTGCCAGCAGCTGGACTAGCTCTGCGCGCAATGAGCAGTTCTTC
CASSWTSSARNEQFF
>TRBV5-1|.|.|TRBJ1-1
TGCGCCAGCAGCTTCACAGGGAACACTGAAGCTTTCTTT
CASSFTGNTEAFF
>TRBV7-3|TRBD1|.|TRBJ2-1
TGTGCCAGCAGCCTCGACAGGGGATCCTACAATGAGCAGTTCTTC
CASSLDRGSYNEQFF
>TRBV7-2|TRBD2|.|TRBJ2-5
TGTGCCAGCAGCTTAAATTCACCGTGGACTAGCGGGGGCCAAGAGACCCAGTACTTC
CASSLNSPWTSGGQETQYF
>TRBV11-2|.|.|TRBJ1-1
TGTGCCAGCAGCTCAACCCCCGTCGGGACTGAAGCTTTCTTT
CASSSTPVGTEAFF
>TRBV5-1|.|.|TRBJ1-2
TGCGCCAGCAGCTTGGGCGTGACAGTGTCGCAGTGGGGCACCTTC
CASSLGVTVSQWGTF
>TRBV5-5|.|.|TRBJ2-1
TGTGCCAGCAGCTTGAGTTGGTCCGGCGGGATCTACAATGAGCAGTTCTTC
CASSLSWSGGIYNEQFF
>TRBV6-2/TRBV6-3|.|.|TRBJ2-7
TGTGCCAGCAGTTACGGGGTGATCTACGAGCAGTACTTC
CASSYGVIYEQYF
>TRBV19|TRBD1|once|TRBJ2-7
TGTGCCAGTGGGGGACAGCGCTACGAGCAGTACTTC
CASGGQRYEQYF
>TRBV28|.|once|TRBJ2-7
TGTGCCAGCAGTTTAATCAGGGGAGGATCCTACGAGCAGTACTTC
CASSLIRGGSYEQYF
>TRBV13|.|.|TRBJ1-3
TGTGCCAGCAGCTTAATCGGGGCAAATATTGGAAACACCATATATTTT
CASSLIGANIGNTIYF
>TRBV19|TRBD2|.|TRBJ2-1
TGTGCCAGTAGGGGAGGGACTAGCGGGCCTGGGGAGCAGTTCTTC
CASRGGTSGPGEQFF
>TRBV30|.|.|TRBJ2-7
TGTGCCTGGAGAAGAGGTATCCTCGACGAGCAGTACTTC
CAWRRGILDEQYF
>TRBV14|TRBD1|.|TRBJ2-7
TGTGCCAGCAGCCAAGAAGGGGACAGAAGAATCTCCTACGAGCAGTACTTC
CASSQEGDRRISYEQYF
>TRBV19|.|.|TRBJ2-3
TGTGCCAGTAAAGAGGTCATGGCCCGGGATACGCAGTATTTT
CASKEVMARDTQYF
>TRBV28|.|.|TRBJ2-2
TGTGCCAGCAGTGGAGGGAACACCGGGGAGCTGTTTTTT
CASSGGNTGELFF
>TRBV5-1|TRBD1|.|TRBJ1-2
TGCGCCAGCAGCTTGGGGACAGCACACAGGGACAGCGGCTACACCTTC
CASSLGTAHRDSGYTF
>TRBV7-9|TRBD2|.|TRBJ2-1
TGTGCGAGTCGAGGGGAGGGCTACGTAAATGAGCAGTTCTTC
CASRGEGYVNEQFF
>TRBV7-2|TRBD2|few|TRBJ2-7
TGTGCCAGCAGCCCGGGACTAGCGGGGGATCGGTACGAGCAGTACTTC
CASSPGLAGDRYEQYF
>TRBV3-1/TRBV3-2|TRBD2|.|TRBJ2-7
TGTGCCAGCAGCCAACCGGGGGGAGGCTACGAGCAGTACTTC
CASSQPGGGYEQYF
>TRBV4-3|TRBD1|.|TRBJ1-1
TGCGCCAGCAGCCAAGTATTTGGGACAGTTTCTAATACTTTCTTT
CASSQVFGTVSNTFF
>TRBV5-1|.|.|TRBJ2-1
TGCGCCAGCAGACAAGCGGAGGAGCAGTTCTTC
CASRQAEEQFF
>TRBV5-4|.|.|TRBJ1-5
TGTGCCAGCTCATCGAGGGGTGCCTCGGCCAATCAGCCCCAGCATTTT
CASSSRGASANQPQHF
>TRBV6-5|.|once|TRBJ1-1
TGTGCCAGCAGCCGAAGTAGGAACACTGAAGCTTTCTTT
CASSRSRNTEAFF
>TRBV28|.|.|TRBJ1-2
TGTGCCACCCAACCCCAGTCTAAGGGCTACACCTTC
CATQPQSKGYTF
>TRBV28|.|.|TRBJ2-7
TGTGCCACAGGGAGACAGCAAACCTACGAGCAGTACTTC
CATGRQQTYEQYF